The TCR beta chain described here comes from a study of low-dose radiotherapy and immunotherapy resistance in tumors. In the study overall: Dosing for Cohort 2 consisted of 1 Gy per fraction every two weeks, reaching a total of 13 Gy over 26 weeks. Oral administration of aspirin 300 mg daily occurred for four cycles, commencing at cycle 1 day 1.

First-strand cDNA used TRAV- and TRBV-specific primers, covering alpha and beta chains. With a constant-region primer and a V-primer adapter, TCRs were subjected to roughly 18 PCR cycles of amplification. A single record per CDR3 protein comes from TCRdb applying MiXCR to the reads. The sample yields tens of thousands of distinct CDR3 sequences, approximately 25% seen once. V lost 5 bases and J lost 12, with 2 bases in between. CDR1 and CDR2 (germline): SNHLY, FYNNEI. The CDR3 covers 9 residues. Time point noted: before trial treatment. The TCR comes from a male donor with rectosigmoid adenocarcinoma. The specimen comprised PBMCs, sampled before treatment. The J gene is TRBJ2-6, the V gene TRBV2; D gene ambiguous. The CDR3 reads CASSPVLTF. The CDR3 bases are TGTGCCAGCAGTCCCGTCCTGACTTTC.